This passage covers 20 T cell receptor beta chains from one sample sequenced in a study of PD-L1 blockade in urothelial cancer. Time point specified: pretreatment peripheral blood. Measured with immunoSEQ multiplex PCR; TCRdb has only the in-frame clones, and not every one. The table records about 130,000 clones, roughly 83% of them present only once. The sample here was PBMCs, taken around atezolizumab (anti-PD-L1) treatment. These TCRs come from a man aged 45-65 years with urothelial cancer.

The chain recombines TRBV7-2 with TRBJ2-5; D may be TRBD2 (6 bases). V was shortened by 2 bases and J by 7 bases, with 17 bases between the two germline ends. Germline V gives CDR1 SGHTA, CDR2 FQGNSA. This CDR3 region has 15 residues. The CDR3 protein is CASSLTSMRRGTQYF. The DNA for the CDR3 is TGTGCCAGCAGCTTAACTAGTATGAGGCGGGGGACCCAGTACTTC. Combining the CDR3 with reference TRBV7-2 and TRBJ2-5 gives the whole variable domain GAGVSQSPSNKVTEKGKDVELRCDPISGHTALYWYRQSLGQGLEFLIYFQGNSAPDKSGLPSDRFSAERTGGSVSTLTIQRTQQEDSAVYLCASSLTSMRRGTQYFGPGTRLLVL.

The CDR3 reads CAWRTRGLNEKLFF. CDR3 nucleotide sequence: TGTGCCTGGAGGACTAGGGGACTTAATGAAAAACTGTTTTTT. The rearrangement links TRBV30 to TRBJ1-4, with a possible D match to TRBD1 (5 bases). Germline V gives CDR1 GTSNPN, CDR2 SVGIG (reference sequence). Trimming cost V 3 bases and J 4 bases, with 12 bases left between them. This CDR3 contains 14 residues.

The CDR3 nucleotides are TGTGCCTGGGACAAAACCCGACAGGGGGGTGGTGAAAAACTGTTTTTT. Translation gives CAWDKTRQGGGEKLFF. The chain links TRBV30 to TRBJ1-4; TRBD1 matches at 9 bases. The trim removed 5 bases at V and 7 bases at J, leaving 14 bases unmatched. CDR3 length: 16 residues. Germline V CDR1 and CDR2: GTSNPN, SVGIG (reference sequence).

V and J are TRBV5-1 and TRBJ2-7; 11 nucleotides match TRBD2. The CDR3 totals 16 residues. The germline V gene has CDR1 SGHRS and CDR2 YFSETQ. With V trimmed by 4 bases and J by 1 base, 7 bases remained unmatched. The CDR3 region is CASSSGLAGGSYEQYF. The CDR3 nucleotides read TGCGCCAGCAGCAGCGGTTTAGCGGGAGGGTCCTACGAGCAGTACTTC.

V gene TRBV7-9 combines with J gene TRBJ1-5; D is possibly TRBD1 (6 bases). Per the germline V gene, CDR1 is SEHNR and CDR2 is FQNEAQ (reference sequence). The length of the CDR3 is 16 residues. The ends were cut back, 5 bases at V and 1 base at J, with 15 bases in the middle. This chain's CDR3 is CASSHSGDGSNQPQHF. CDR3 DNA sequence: TGTGCCAGCAGCCATTCAGGGGATGGCAGCAATCAGCCCCAGCATTTT.

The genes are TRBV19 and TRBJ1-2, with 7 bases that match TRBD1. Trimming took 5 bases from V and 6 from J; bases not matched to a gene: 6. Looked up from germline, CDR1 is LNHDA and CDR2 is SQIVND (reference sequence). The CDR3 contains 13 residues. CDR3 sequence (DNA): TGTGCCAGTAGTCACTCGACAGGGAATGGCTACACCTTC. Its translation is CASSHSTGNGYTF. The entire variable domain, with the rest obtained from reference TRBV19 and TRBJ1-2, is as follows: DGGITQSPKYLFRKEGQNVTLSCEQNLNHDAMYWYRQDPGQGLRLIYYSQIVNDFQKGDIAEGYSVSREKKESFPLTVTSAQKNPTAFYLCASSHSTGNGYTFGSGTRLTVV.

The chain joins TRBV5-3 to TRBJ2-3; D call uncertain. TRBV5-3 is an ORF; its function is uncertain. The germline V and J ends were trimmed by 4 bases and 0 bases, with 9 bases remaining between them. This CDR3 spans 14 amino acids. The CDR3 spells CARSHSISTDTQYF. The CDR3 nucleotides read TGTGCCAGAAGCCACAGCATTAGCACAGATACGCAGTATTTT.

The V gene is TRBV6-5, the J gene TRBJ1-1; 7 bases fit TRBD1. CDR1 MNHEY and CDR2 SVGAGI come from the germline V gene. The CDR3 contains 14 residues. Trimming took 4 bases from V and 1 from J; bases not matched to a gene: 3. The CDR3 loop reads CASSSQGRNTEAFF. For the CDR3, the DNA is TGTGCCAGCAGTTCACAGGGGAGGAACACTGAAGCTTTCTTT.

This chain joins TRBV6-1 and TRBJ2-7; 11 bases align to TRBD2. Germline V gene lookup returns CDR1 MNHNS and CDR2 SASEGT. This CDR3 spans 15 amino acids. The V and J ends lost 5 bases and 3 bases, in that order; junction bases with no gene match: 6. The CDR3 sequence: CASSLQGLAVYEQYF. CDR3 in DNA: TGTGCCAGCAGTTTACAGGGACTAGCGGTCTACGAGCAGTACTTC.

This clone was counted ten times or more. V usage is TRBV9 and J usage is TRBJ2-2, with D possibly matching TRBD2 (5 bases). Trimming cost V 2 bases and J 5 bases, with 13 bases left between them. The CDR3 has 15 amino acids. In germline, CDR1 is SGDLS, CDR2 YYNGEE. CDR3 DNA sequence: TGTGCCAGCAGCGTTCAGTTCGGGGATACCGGGGAGCTGTTTTTT. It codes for CASSVQFGDTGELFF.

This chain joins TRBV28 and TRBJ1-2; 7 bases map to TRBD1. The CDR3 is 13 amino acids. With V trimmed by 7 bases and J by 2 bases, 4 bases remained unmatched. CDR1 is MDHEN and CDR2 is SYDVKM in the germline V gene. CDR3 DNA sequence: TGTGCCAGCACCCTACAGGGGAACTATGGCTACACCTTC. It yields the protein CASTLQGNYGYTF.

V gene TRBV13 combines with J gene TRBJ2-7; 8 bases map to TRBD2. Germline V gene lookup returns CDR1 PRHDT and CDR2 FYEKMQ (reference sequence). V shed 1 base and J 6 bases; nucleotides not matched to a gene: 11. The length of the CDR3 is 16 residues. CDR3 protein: CASSLEPGTRGGEQYF. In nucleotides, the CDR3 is TGTGCCAGCAGCTTAGAACCCGGGACTAGGGGCGGCGAGCAGTACTTC.

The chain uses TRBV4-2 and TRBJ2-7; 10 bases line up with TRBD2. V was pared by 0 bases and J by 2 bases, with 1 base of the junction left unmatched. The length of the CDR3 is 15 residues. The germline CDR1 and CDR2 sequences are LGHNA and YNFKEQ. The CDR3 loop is CASSQESGRAYEQYF. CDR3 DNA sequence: TGTGCCAGCAGCCAAGAAAGCGGGAGGGCCTACGAGCAGTACTTC.

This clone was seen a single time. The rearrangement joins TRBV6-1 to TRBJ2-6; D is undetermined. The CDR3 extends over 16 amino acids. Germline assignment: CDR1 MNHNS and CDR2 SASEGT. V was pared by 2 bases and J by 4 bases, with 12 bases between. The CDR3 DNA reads TGTGCCAGCAGTGAACCAGGAAGCTCCGGGGCCAACGTCCTGACTTTC. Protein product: CASSEPGSSGANVLTF.

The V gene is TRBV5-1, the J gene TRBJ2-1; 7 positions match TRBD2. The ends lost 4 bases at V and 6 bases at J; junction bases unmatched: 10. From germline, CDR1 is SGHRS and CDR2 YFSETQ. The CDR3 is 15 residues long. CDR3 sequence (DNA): TGCGCCAGCAGCCCGAGAGGACTAGATGGCAATGAGCAGTTCTTC. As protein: CASSPRGLDGNEQFF.

CDR3 sequence reads: CASSFGGQGIQPQHF. CDR3 nucleotides: TGTGCCAGTAGTTTCGGGGGGCAGGGGATCCAGCCCCAGCATTTT. This rearrangement joins TRBV19 to TRBJ1-5; D is possibly TRBD1 (6 bases). CDR3 length equals 15 residues. The V gene lost 5 bases and the J gene lost 7 bases, with 18 bases spanning the gap. Germline V lookup: CDR1 LNHDA, CDR2 SQIVND (reference sequence).

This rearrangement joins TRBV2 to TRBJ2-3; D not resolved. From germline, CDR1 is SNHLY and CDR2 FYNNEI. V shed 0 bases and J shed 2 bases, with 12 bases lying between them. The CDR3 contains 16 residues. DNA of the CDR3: TGTGCCAGCAGTGAAGCGCAAATGCGGTACACAGATACGCAGTATTTT. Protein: CASSEAQMRYTDTQYF.

The CDR3 DNA follows: TGTGCCAGCACCTCTGGTCCCGGGACACCCACCGTCCTGACTTTC. It translates to CASTSGPGTPTVLTF. The V gene is TRBV6-5, the J gene TRBJ2-6, with a weak D call TRBD1 (6 bases). Trimming stripped 7 bases from V and 12 bases from J, with 22 bases between. The CDR3 is 15 residues long. Germline V CDR1 and CDR2: MNHEY, SVGAGI.

The chain's CDR3 is CASSLAYQETQYF. The CDR3, as DNA: TGTGCCAGCAGCTTAGCTTACCAAGAGACCCAGTACTTC. The chain links TRBV11-2 to TRBJ2-5, with D unresolved. Per the germline V gene, CDR1 is SGHAT and CDR2 is FQNNGV. The germline V and J ends were trimmed by 1 base and 0 bases, with 3 bases remaining between them. The CDR3 spans 13 residues. Full variable domain (remainder filled in from reference TRBV11-2 and TRBJ2-5): EAGVAQSPRYKIIEKRQSVAFWCNPISGHATLYWYQQILGQGPKLLIQFQNNGVVDDSQLPKDRFSAERLKGVDSTLKIQPAKLEDSAVYLCASSLAYQETQYFGPGTRLLVL.

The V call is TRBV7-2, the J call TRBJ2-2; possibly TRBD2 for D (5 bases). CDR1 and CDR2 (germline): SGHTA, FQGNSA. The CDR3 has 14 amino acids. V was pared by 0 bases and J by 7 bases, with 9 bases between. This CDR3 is CASSLAGSHGELFF. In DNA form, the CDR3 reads TGTGCCAGCAGCTTAGCGGGGAGTCACGGGGAGCTGTTTTTT.